The source of this T cell receptor (beta chain) is a study of blood T cell repertoires in COVID-19. Participants, roughly 18 to 90 years old, spanned 25 or so US areas. Sequencing used immunoSEQ multiplex PCR; TCRdb keeps in-frame clones, though not all of them. Of 180,000 or so clones detected, 89% appear once; the ten largest clones hold about 2.2%. Germline trimming cut 8 bases from V and 6 bases from J; bases unmatched to any gene: 10. Looked up from germline, CDR1 is MGHDK and CDR2 is SYGVNS. The CDR3 runs to 15 residues. The chain links TRBV25-1 to TRBJ2-3, with TRBD2 matching over 11 bases. The source is a woman between 40 and 55 years old with acute COVID-19. The sequenced material came from PBMCs or T cells enriched from blood (not recorded which). The CDR3 sequence is CASGFSGRAGDTQYF. CDR3 sequence (DNA): TGTGCCAGCGGCTTTAGCGGGAGGGCGGGTGATACGCAGTATTTT.